Below, one T cell receptor beta chain is given with its context. Its target is unknown. Primers for the PCR totalled 60 Vbeta and 13 Jbeta. Method: immunoSEQ multiplex PCR; TCRdb's copy keeps in-frame clones and lacks some. The table has around 150,000 clones, around 80% seen once. This sample is drawn from a study of cytomegalovirus exposure and HLA in healthy donors. Study at large: One earlier analysis, a look at some 180 million T cells, found more than 100 million unique TCR beta sequences. Study outcomes and limitations: As immune exposure information, only CMV serostatus was available. A later analysis found that most CMV-associated TCR beta chains appeared HLA-restricted. A later analysis by the authors found several of the most significant clusters apparently linked to common viral pathogens.

This CDR3 spans 17 amino acids. The V gene's germline CDR1 is LNHNV and CDR2 YYDKDF (reference sequence). Trimming took 2 bases from V and 1 from J; bases not matched to a gene: 7. This TCR came from a man between 40 and 49 years old in good health and CMV-seronegative. This chain uses TRBV15 with TRBJ2-2; TRBD1 matches at 7 bases. The sample comprised PBMCs. CDR3 region: CATSRNPPGGNTGELFF. DNA of the CDR3: TGTGCCACCAGCAGAAATCCCCCAGGGGGGAACACCGGGGAGCTGTTTTTT.